The 4 T cell receptor beta chains listed next were all sequenced from one sample in a study of blood T cell repertoires in COVID-19. Profiling relied on immunoSEQ multiplex PCR, and the TCRdb table lists in-frame clones only, not all of them. The data contain some 120,000 clones, roughly 88% of them singletons. Source material: peripheral blood. Receptor source: a woman of 80 years or more with acute or convalescent COVID-19.

This chain joins TRBV11-1 and TRBJ2-1; 12 nucleotides match TRBD2. V dropped 3 bases and J dropped 3; count of bases not matched to a gene: 3. The CDR3 sequence is 16 residues long. The V gene's germline CDR1 is SGHAT and CDR2 FQDESV (reference sequence). CDR3 in amino acids: CASSFGLAGSYNEQFF. CDR3 DNA sequence: TGTGCCAGCAGCTTCGGACTAGCGGGAAGCTACAATGAGCAGTTCTTC.

This clone was counted a single time. The V call is TRBV7-2, the J call TRBJ1-2, with D hard to call. This CDR3 is 15 amino acids long. Germline lookup yields CDR1 SGHTA and CDR2 FQGNSA. The ends were cut back, 3 bases at V and 4 bases at J, with 15 bases in the middle. The CDR3, as DNA: TGTGCCAGCAGCTTTTCGGTTGGTGGTACCTATGGCTACACCTTC. Protein product: CASSFSVGGTYGYTF.

The J gene is TRBJ2-2, the V gene TRBV3-1 (or the pseudogene TRBV3-2); TRBD2 matches 15 bases. In germline, CDR1 is LGHDT, CDR2 YNNKEL (reference sequence). The CDR3 has 18 residues. V was clipped by 5 bases and J by 5 bases; unmatched bases: 9. CDR3 coding DNA: TGTGCCAGCAGCGCCCGAGGACTAGCGGGGGGGCAGACCGGGGAGCTGTTTTTT. Translated, it gives CASSARGLAGGQTGELFF.

This sequence joins TRBV19 and TRBJ2-3; D is undetermined. The germline V and J ends were trimmed by 0 bases and 2 bases, with 6 bases remaining between them. From germline, CDR1 is LNHDA and CDR2 SQIVND (reference sequence). This CDR3 is built from 14 residues. The CDR3 DNA reads TGTGCCAGTAGTATAGATCTGTACACAGATACGCAGTATTTT. It specifies CASSIDLYTDTQYF. Based on the CDR3 plus reference TRBV19 and TRBJ2-3, the full variable domain is DGGITQSPKYLFRKEGQNVTLSCEQNLNHDAMYWYRQDPGQGLRLIYYSQIVNDFQKGDIAEGYSVSREKKESFPLTVTSAQKNPTAFYLCASSIDLYTDTQYFGPGTRLTVL.